The text below deals with one TCR beta chain. The antigen is unknown. Sequence data for DNA of cultured CD4+ T cells were generated by the Oncomine TCR Beta short-read assay. Genomic DNA from cultured CD4+ T cells was extracted. Via MiXCR, TCRdb re-called the PCR reads, giving one row per CDR3 protein. The sample lists about 11,000 distinct CDR3 sequences; 28% were seen once. This sample stems from a study of vaccination and CD4 T cells after COVID-19. The length of the CDR3 is 18 residues. With 0 bases clipped from V and 5 bases from J, the junction kept 12 bases outside the gene matches. Germline V gene lookup returns CDR1 SEHNR and CDR2 FQNEAQ (reference sequence). Documented treatment: roughly ten-day PBMC culture with coronavirus spike peptide pools or control peptides (ViraFEST assay). Unexposed donor CD4+ T cells predated the COVID-19 pandemic, collected 2011-2018. PBMC cultures, at under 2.5 million cells per well, received around 10 IU/ml IL-2 and approximately 10 ug/ml peptide pools.

The specimen sequenced was CD4+ T cells from blood, cultured in vitro. The chain uses TRBV7-9 and TRBJ1-5; 8 bases match TRBD1. This receptor was taken from a human donor in good health. The CDR3: CASSLAQGGAGGHQPQHF. The CDR3 nucleotides are TGTGCCAGCAGCTTAGCCCAAGGGGGGGCAGGGGGCCATCAGCCCCAGCATTTT.